Here is one T cell receptor (beta chain) with its context. Its target is not known. V was pared by 4 bases and J by 7 bases, with 19 bases between. The CDR3 has 14 residues. Germline CDR1 reads SQVTM; CDR2 reads ANQGSEA. The sample is drawn from a study of T-cell memory formation after mild COVID-19. Whole-study context: The two donors had largely donor-specific TCR clusters. The study's findings and limits: In pre-infection memory, a portion of responding clones appeared, which suggested that cross-reactive memory joined. Contracting clones from day 15 to 85 showed balanced CD4/CD8; later expanders favored CD4+.

TCRdb passed the 5' RACE reads through MiXCR, listing each CDR3 protein once. The sample includes about 140,000 distinct CDR3 sequences, 19% of them seen just once. The TCR originated in an adult woman who had mild COVID-19 (a few samples of this study predate the infection). Cell type and time point are not known. Specimen: PBMCs or a T cell subset sorted from them (not recorded which). This rearrangement joins TRBV29-1 to TRBJ1-2; TRBD1 might be the D (6 bases). This CDR3 is CSVAGVGARGGYTF. CDR3 DNA sequence: TGCAGCGTTGCCGGGGTGGGGGCGCGTGGTGGCTACACCTTC. Combining the CDR3 with reference TRBV29-1 and TRBJ1-2 gives the whole variable domain SAVISQKPSRDICQRGTSLTIQCQVDSQVTMMFWYRQQPGQSLTLIATANQGSEATYESGFVIDKFPISRPNLTFSTLTVSNMSPEDSSIYLCSVAGVGARGGYTFGSGTRLTVV.